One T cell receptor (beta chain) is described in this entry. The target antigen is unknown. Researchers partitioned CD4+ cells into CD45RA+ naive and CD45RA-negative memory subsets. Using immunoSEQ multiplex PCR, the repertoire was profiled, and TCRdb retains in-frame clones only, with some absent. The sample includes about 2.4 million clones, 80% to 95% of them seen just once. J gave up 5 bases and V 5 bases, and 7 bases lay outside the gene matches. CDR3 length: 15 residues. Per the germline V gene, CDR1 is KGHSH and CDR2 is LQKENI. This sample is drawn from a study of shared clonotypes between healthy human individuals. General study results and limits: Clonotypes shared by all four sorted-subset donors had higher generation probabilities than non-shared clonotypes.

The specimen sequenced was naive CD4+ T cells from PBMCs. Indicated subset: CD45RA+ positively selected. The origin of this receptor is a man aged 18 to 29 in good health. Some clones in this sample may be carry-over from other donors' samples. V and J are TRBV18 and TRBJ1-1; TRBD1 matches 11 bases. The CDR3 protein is CASSSGQGARTEAFF. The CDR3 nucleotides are TGTGCCAGCTCATCCGGACAGGGGGCGCGAACTGAAGCTTTCTTT.